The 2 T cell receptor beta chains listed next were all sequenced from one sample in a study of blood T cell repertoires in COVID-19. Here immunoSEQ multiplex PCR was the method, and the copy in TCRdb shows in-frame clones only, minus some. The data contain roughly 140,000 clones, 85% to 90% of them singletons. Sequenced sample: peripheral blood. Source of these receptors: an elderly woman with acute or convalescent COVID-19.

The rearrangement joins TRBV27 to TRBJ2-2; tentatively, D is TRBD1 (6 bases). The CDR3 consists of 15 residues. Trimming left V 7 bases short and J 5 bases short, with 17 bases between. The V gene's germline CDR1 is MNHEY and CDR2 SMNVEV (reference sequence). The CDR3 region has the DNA TGTGCCAGCACCTACAGGGACCCGAGGACCGGGGAGCTGTTTTTT. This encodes CASTYRDPRTGELFF.

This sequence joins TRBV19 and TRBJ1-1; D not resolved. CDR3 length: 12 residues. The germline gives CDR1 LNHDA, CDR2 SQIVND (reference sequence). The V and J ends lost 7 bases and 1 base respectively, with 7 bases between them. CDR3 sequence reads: CASIEGNTEAFF. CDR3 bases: TGTGCCAGTATAGAGGGGAACACTGAAGCTTTCTTT.